This entry features one T cell receptor (beta chain) sequence. Its antigen remains unidentified. Base qualities are not recorded, but no much larger clone differs from it by a single base. These data come from a study of cytomegalovirus exposure and HLA in healthy donors listed by TCRdb under 2017. As for the study more broadly: An earlier analysis of under 600 of the donors reported approximately 290 Gb of sequence data and 100 million to 140 million unique TCR beta sequences from about 200 million T cells. An early release that covered several hundred HLA-typed donors contained approximately 320 gigabases of sequencing data and tens of millions of unique TCR sequences. Of the 300 to 450 genotyped donors, approximately 80% were placed in the genetic ancestry cluster associated with self-reported Caucasian donors. The aim of the study was to test whether cataloging public T cell receptors could identify signatures of past pathogen exposure. The study used immunosequencing to profile the T cell repertoires of approximately 640 subjects and linked those repertoires to cytomegalovirus serostatus. A separate validation cohort of roughly 120 different subjects was used in addition to the roughly 700-subject first cohort. To predict cytomegalovirus infection status, the study combined high-throughput TCR immunosequencing, statistical association of individual TCRs with disease status, and machine learning. To study patterns of TCR occurrence, a later analysis re-analyzed previously published TCR beta repertoires from around 670 donors and added high-resolution HLA genotyping. Rather than using new phenotypic data, the later analysis identified candidate immune exposures from TCR beta sequences and from how often those sequences occurred across donors. An earlier analysis of around 580 of the donors used high-throughput TCR beta sequencing to judge whether each TCR beta V gene segment behaved as functional or pseudogenic. Alongside the repertoire data, information on donor age, sex, ethnicity and CMV serostatus was compiled. In a later genetic analysis, genome-wide SNP genotypes for about 55% of the 666 donors were used, and that subset was treated as a discovery cohort. Every discovery cohort repertoire had been produced on one sequencing platform. Both class I and class II loci were covered by HLA typing, at four-digit resolution. Typing coverage differed by locus: A, B, C, DRB1 and DQB1 were typed in about 620-630 donors, DQA1 in approximately 520, DPA1 in approximately 610, and DPB1 in around 490. About five DR-DQ haplotypes were treated as single units for association and clustering because of strong linkage in the cohort. Among a few hundred genotyped donors of the cohort, an average of approximately 240,000 unique TCR beta nucleotide sequences were sequenced per donor, approximately 20% of them non-productive. Points the paper makes about the study in general: In a later analysis, most CMV-associated TCR beta chains were found to appear HLA-restricted, with HLA associations seemingly driven largely by CMV exposure. The study gave a list of under 200 TCR beta chains associated with cytomegalovirus. In a later genetic analysis, fewer N-insertions in productive TCRs were reported among donors in an Asian-associated ancestry cluster than the approximately 710-donor mean. Only TCR beta chains were sequenced in this cohort, and the absence of alpha or paired-chain data limited detectable features. Because the 87-base-pair reads could not distinguish some IMGT-functional V segments, including TRBV6-2 and TRBV6-3, those segments were excluded. In a later genetic analysis, a missense DCLRE1C variant was associated with V-gene and J-gene trimming of TCR beta chains, and the association was replicated in an independent cohort. In both the original and validation cohorts, the classifier was reported to diagnose cytomegalovirus status with high specificity and sensitivity. A few of the identified cytomegalovirus-associated TCR beta chains were confirmed in vitro to be specific for cytomegalovirus antigens. In a later analysis, HLA-associated TCR beta chains were found to be more clonally expanded and to have lower generation probabilities than equally common non-associated chains. While some public TCRs were present in many individuals, most TCR sequences turned up only very rarely across donors. Because some donors lacked HLA typing at each locus, the association tests relied only on the typed subset. According to a later analysis, parvovirus B19, influenza, CMV and Epstein-Barr virus appeared linked to several top co-occurrence clusters. Over 15 rarely observed V segments, including chromosome 9 orphons, were excluded from the earlier analysis of several hundred of the donors because counts were too low. In an earlier analysis of 500 to 650 of the donors, most TCR beta V segments appeared in productive rearrangements about 87% or about 30% of the time, broadly matching IMGT annotations. Specific HLA alleles were associated with about 17,000 TCR beta sequences at a false discovery rate of 0.05 in a later analysis. According to a later analysis, TCR association rates differed among HLA loci, with DRB1 alleles showing the most associated TCRs and HLA-C alleles showing the fewest. The authors suggested that the approach could potentially be extended to other disease states and immunological phenotypes. A group of highly shared sequence variants was considered likely to be a technical artifact of the sequencing pipeline. Correlated functional status among segregating V segments might reflect linkage disequilibrium, but an unknown experimental factor could not be ruled out. When HLA alleles, especially DR and DQ, strongly co-occurred, attributing TCR associations to individual alleles was difficult. The presence/absence analyses assumed that sequencing depth was roughly uniform across donors, and that assumption may not be true. Immune exposure information for the cohort was limited to CMV serostatus. A further reported finding was that TCR beta sequences accurately predicted the HLA-A and HLA-B alleles for most subjects in the first cohort.

The cohort consisted of more than 650 healthy bone marrow donors. All cohort members were sampled while nominally healthy, although unrecorded immune exposures were likely present. The donor was CMV seropositive and belonged to the group of 270 or so seropositive cohort members. A peripheral blood sample was collected from each donor, and TCR beta sequencing was performed on peripheral blood mononuclear cells. Genomic DNA was extracted from the blood cell samples with the Qiagen DNeasy Blood Extraction Kit. There are 13 amino acids in the CDR3, from cysteine to phenylalanine inclusive. Just CDR3 DNA is preserved here, 39 bases in frame from base 1. The germline V gene (reference sequence) supplies CDR1 SEHNR and CDR2 FQNEAQ. V is pared back by 4 bases and J by 7 bases, with 10 bases lying between the germline termini. Library construction relied on the immunoSEQ multiplex PCR assay. For the multiplex PCR, a mixture combining 60 forward primers for TCR Vbeta segments and 13 reverse primers for TCR Jbeta segments was used. Amplification of the CDR3 region of rearranged TCR beta genes was performed with a multiplex PCR assay on genomic DNA. On the Illumina HiSeq System, the amplified TCR beta libraries were sequenced as 87-base-pair reads. Per the original workflow: In a later analysis, about 80 million unique TCR beta chains were counted across the approximately 640 repertoires, and roughly 11 million of these chains were shared by at least two donors. Raw reads were error-corrected and collapsed into unique sequences with a nearest-neighbor algorithm that merged closely related sequences to remove PCR and sequencing errors. Alignment of CDR3 sequences to IMGT reference sequences was used to assign V, D and J gene segments. For a sequence to be retained, at least a six-nucleotide match to both a V gene segment and a J gene segment was required. Rearrangements were called productive when the CDR3 lacked stop codons and stayed in frame with V and J; all others were non-productive. Following IMGT convention, CDR3 was defined as the stretch from the second conserved V-encoded cysteine to the conserved J-encoded phenylalanine. Sequences without an unambiguous match to a single V gene segment were excluded from the earlier analysis of about 640 of the donors. An earlier analysis of over 450 of the donors classified V segments as functional when productive rearrangements were above 56.7% and as segregating when the standard deviation between donors was above 5%. A statistical classification framework was built to diagnose cytomegalovirus status from the catalog of TCR beta chain sequences. In a later analysis, TCR nucleotide sequences were compared against IMGT/GENE-DB human TR gene sequences so that V and J genes could be assigned. The TCRdist pipeline was used in a later analysis to assign CDR3 sequences and most-parsimonious VDJ recombination scenarios. In a later analysis, each TCR beta chain was defined by its CDR3 amino acid sequence together with its V-gene family, and reads without a unique V-gene family were excluded. In a later analysis, 550 to 650 highly shared, low-generation-probability nucleotide sequences were removed to address suspected cross-contamination and a sequencing artifact. In a later analysis, a clonal expansion index was calculated for each public chain from normalized within-repertoire ranks of inferred template counts. Generation probabilities in a later analysis came from a VDJ recombination model fitted to out-of-frame rearrangements, and those results were checked against IGoR. In a later analysis, TCR-TCR, TCR-HLA and TCR-CMV co-occurrence was scored with hypergeometric tests, and a repertoire-size bias correction was applied to TCR pairs. In a later analysis, false discovery rates were estimated by permuting HLA or CMV assignments 20 times. In a later analysis, co-occurring TCRs were grouped using DBSCAN, with TCRdist sequence similarity added in when clustering inside HLA-allele-positive subsets. Repertoires with fewer than 30,000 or more than 120,000 public chains were left out of co-occurrence clustering, as were about five repertoires with anomalous nucleotide sharing. TCRdb holds this immuneACCESS table with in-frame rearrangements only. Some clones are missing; in checked studies, unresolved V genes explain under half, and the rest has no known cause. V and J calls and clone size are given by that table; D and trimming were obtained from the DNA. The sample table records roughly 120,000 clones; around 70% of these occur just once. Together, the top ten hold just over 8% of the sample.

This sequence originates from a middle-aged woman in good health and CMV-seropositive. Rearrangement joined TRBV7-9 to TRBJ2-2; the D segment cannot be called with confidence. Sequenced: PBMCs. The DNA sequence follows: TGTGCCAGCAGCTCAACAGTCGGCGGGGAGCTGTTTTTT. Translated, it reads CASSSTVGGELFF.